One T cell receptor beta chain is described in this entry. Antigen: not known. TCRdb fed the 5' RACE reads into MiXCR, producing one record per CDR3 protein. The sample lists about 340,000 distinct CDR3 sequences, approximately 12% occurring once. This entry comes from a study of T cells after yellow fever vaccination. General study findings and limits: Shared CD4/CD8 clonotypes were a small share, likely from convergent recombination. Boosting was followed by the reappearance of most primary-vaccination clones (roughly 95% CD4, roughly 90% CD8).

This sample comprised CD4+ T cells sorted from PBMCs, obtained 15 days after the yellow fever booster vaccination. This receptor was identified in a man aged 18 to 29 who received the YFV17D yellow fever vaccine.

CDR3 sequence: CSARSRGLTDTQYF. The CDR3 region has the DNA TGCAGTGCTAGGAGCAGGGGGCTCACAGATACGCAGTATTTT. V and J are TRBV20-1 and TRBJ2-3; 8 positions agree with TRBD1. Trimming cost V 3 bases and J 2 bases; bases outside gene matches: 4. CDR1 is DFQATT and CDR2 is SNEGSKA in the germline V gene (reference sequence). The CDR3 contains 14 residues.